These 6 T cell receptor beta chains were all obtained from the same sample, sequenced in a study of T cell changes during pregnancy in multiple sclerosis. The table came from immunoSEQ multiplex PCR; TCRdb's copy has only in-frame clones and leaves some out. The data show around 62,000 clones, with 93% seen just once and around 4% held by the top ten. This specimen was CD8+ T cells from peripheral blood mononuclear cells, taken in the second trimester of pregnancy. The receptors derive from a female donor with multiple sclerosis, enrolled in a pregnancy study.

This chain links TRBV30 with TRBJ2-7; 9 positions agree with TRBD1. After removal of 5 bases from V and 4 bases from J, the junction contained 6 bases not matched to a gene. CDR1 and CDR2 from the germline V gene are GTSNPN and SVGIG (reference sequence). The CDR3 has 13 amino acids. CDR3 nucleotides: TGTGCCTGGGAAAGGACAGGGGAGTACGAGCAGTACTTC. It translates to CAWERTGEYEQYF.

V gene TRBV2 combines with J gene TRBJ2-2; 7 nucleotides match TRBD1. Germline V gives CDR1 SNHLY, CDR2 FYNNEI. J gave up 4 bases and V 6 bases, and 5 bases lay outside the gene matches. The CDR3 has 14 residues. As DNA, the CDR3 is TGTGCCAGCAGAGGAGGACAGGCCACCGGGGAGCTGTTTTTT. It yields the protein CASRGGQATGELFF.

The CDR3 loop is CASSVATSGEGRDASNYGYTF. In nucleotides, the CDR3 is TGTGCCAGCAGCGTAGCTACCTCGGGGGAGGGCAGGGACGCCTCTAACTATGGCTACACCTTC. The chain has TRBV9 and TRBJ1-2, with D maybe TRBD1 (5 bases). Trimming took 0 bases from V and 0 from J, leaving 27 bases between them. This CDR3 region has 21 residues. Germline V gene sequence: CDR1 SGDLS, CDR2 YYNGEE.

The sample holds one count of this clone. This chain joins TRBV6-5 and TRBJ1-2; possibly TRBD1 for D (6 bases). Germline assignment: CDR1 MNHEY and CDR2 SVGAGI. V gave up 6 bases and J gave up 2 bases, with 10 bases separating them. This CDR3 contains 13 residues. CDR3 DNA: TGTGCCAGCAGCCCTACAGGGAACTATGGCTACACCTTC. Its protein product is CASSPTGNYGYTF.

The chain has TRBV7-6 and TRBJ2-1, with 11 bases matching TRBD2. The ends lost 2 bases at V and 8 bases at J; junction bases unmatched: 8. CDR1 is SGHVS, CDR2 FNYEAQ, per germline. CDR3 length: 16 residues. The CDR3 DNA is TGTGCCAGCAGCTTATCATTAGCGGGGGGGTGGGATGAGCAGTTCTTC. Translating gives CASSLSLAGGWDEQFF.

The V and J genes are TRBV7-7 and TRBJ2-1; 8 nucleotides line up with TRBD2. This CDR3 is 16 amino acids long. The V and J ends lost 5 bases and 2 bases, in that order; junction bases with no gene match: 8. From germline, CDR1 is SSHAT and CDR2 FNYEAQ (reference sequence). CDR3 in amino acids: CASSRRGDLAYNEQFF. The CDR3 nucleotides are TGTGCCAGCAGCCGGCGGGGGGACCTAGCCTACAATGAGCAGTTCTTC.